The clone carrying this T cell receptor beta chain has a count of ten or more. Its antigen is not known. The sample comes from a study of early T cells in non-severe SARS-CoV-2 infection. Study-wide results and limits: Private and CD4 specificities were missed by VDJdb matching, which favored anti-spike CD8 responses.

TCRdb reanalysed the 5' RACE reads using MiXCR and keeps one entry per CDR3 protein. The sample shows roughly 64,000 distinct CDR3 sequences, around 13% of them seen only once. Germline V gene data show CDR1 as SGHRS and CDR2 as YFSETQ. The CDR3 totals 15 residues. V was cut by 0 bases and J by 2 bases, with 8 bases left in between. The V and J genes are TRBV5-1 and TRBJ2-2; D is uncertain. The sequenced sample consisted of whole blood. This receptor was taken from an adult who was a healthcare worker with PCR-confirmed SARS-CoV-2 infection or an uninfected control (not recorded which). CDR3 amino acids: CASSLGTANTGELFF. The CDR3 nucleotides read TGCGCCAGCAGCTTGGGGACGGCTAACACCGGGGAGCTGTTTTTT.